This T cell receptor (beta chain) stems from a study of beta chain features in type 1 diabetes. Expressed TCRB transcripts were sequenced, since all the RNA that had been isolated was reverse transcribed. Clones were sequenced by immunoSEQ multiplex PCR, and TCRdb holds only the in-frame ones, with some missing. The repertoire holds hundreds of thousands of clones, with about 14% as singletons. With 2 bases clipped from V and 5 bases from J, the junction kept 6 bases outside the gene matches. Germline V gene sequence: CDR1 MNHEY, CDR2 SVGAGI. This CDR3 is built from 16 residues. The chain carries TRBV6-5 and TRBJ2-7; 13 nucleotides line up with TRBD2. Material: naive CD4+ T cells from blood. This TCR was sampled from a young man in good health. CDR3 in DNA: TGTGCCAGCAGTTACACACGACTAGCGGGGGGCCACGAGCAGTACTTC. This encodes CASSYTRLAGGHEQYF.